A single sample is the source of the 32 T cell receptor beta chains below, sequenced in a study of a mutant IDH1 vaccine in newly diagnosed glioma. Time point indicated: baseline, week 1 (first vaccination visit). Stated treatment: pre-vaccination baseline after standard-of-care therapy. Clones were sequenced by immunoSEQ multiplex PCR, and TCRdb holds only the in-frame ones, with some missing. The table has around 63,000 clones, about 90% seen once. The sequencing used PBMCs, collected from a glioma patient treated with radiotherapy, temozolomide or both. Every receptor here comes from a man aged 50-59 years with glioma.

V usage is TRBV19 and J usage is TRBJ1-6; D is unclear. The germline V gene encodes CDR1 LNHDA and CDR2 SQIVND (reference sequence). Trimming removed 8 bases at V and 0 bases at J, with 11 bases between. The CDR3 spans 15 residues. In DNA form, the CDR3 reads TGTGCCAGTCAGGACGGGAGCTCCTATAATTCACCCCTCCACTTT. Amino acid sequence: CASQDGSSYNSPLHF. The full variable domain, with the rest looked up from reference TRBV19 and TRBJ1-6, is DGGITQSPKYLFRKEGQNVTLSCEQNLNHDAMYWYRQDPGQGLRLIYYSQIVNDFQKGDIAEGYSVSREKKESFPLTVTSAQKNPTAFYLCASQDGSSYNSPLHFGNGTRLTVT.

This clone appeared once. The CDR3 DNA reads TGTGCCAGCAGTGAAGAGACAGGGGTACTTCAGCCCCAGCATTTT. This encodes CASSEETGVLQPQHF. The chain carries TRBV2 and TRBJ1-5, with 8 positions matching TRBD1. This CDR3 is built from 15 residues. In germline, CDR1 is SNHLY, CDR2 FYNNEI. J gave up 6 bases and V 1 base, and 5 bases lay outside the gene matches.

As to this clone: At one end, the junction sequence differs from germline, possibly due to a read error. The chain links TRBV5-4 to TRBJ1-2; no clear D. The V gene's germline CDR1 is SGHNT and CDR2 YYREEE (reference sequence). This CDR3 comprises 11 residues. The CDR3 sequence is CASSTVGIDEF. CDR3 nucleotides: TGTGCCAGCAGCACGGTGGGCATCGATGAGTTC.

V gene TRBV28 combines with J gene TRBJ1-2; D is unresolved. CDR1 MDHEN and CDR2 SYDVKM come from the germline V gene. This CDR3 contains 12 residues. V shed 5 bases and J shed 5 bases, with 9 bases lying between them. CDR3 region: CASSPIPYGYTF. The CDR3 DNA sequence: TGTGCCAGCAGTCCTATCCCTTATGGCTACACCTTC.

This clone was seen more than once but under ten times. The chain joins TRBV5-1 to TRBJ1-1; TRBD1 is a possible D gene (6 bases). With 4 bases removed from V and 9 bases from J, the gap between germline ends came to 16 bases. The germline CDR1 and CDR2 sequences are SGHRS and YFSETQ. This CDR3 spans 13 amino acids. CDR3 coding DNA: TGCGCCAGCAGCCCCAGCGGGGGGGCCCAAGCTTTCTTT. As protein: CASSPSGGAQAFF. The full variable domain, in which reference TRBV5-1 and TRBJ1-1 provide the parts outside the CDR3, is KAGVTQTPRYLIKTRGQQVTLSCSPISGHRSVSWYQQTPGQGLQFLFEYFSETQRNKGNFPGRFSGRQFSNSRSEMNVSTLELGDSALYLCASSPSGGAQAFFGQGTRLTVV.

This chain uses TRBV30 with TRBJ1-5; 9 bases map to TRBD1. The CDR3 has 13 residues. Germline assignment: CDR1 GTSNPN and CDR2 SVGIG (reference sequence). V lost 3 bases, J lost 7 bases, and 4 bases stayed unmatched. This chain's CDR3 is CAWSRDRGQPQHF. In nucleotides, the CDR3 is TGTGCCTGGAGCCGAGACAGGGGGCAGCCCCAGCATTTT.

V is TRBV10-1 and J is TRBJ2-1; tentative D call: TRBD1 (6 bases). The CDR3 spans 12 residues. V was trimmed by 4 bases and J by 15 bases, leaving 16 bases between them. Germline V gene sequence: CDR1 WNHNN, CDR2 SYGVQD (reference sequence). CDR3 loop: CASSAGGLPMFF. CDR3 DNA: TGCGCCAGCAGTGCTGGGGGCCTCCCCATGTTCTTC.

This chain uses TRBV10-1 with TRBJ1-5; 7 positions match TRBD1. Germline lookup yields CDR1 WNHNN and CDR2 SYGVQD (reference sequence). The CDR3 covers 17 residues. Losses at the gene ends were 2 bases for V and 0 bases for J; bases not matched to a gene: 7. For the CDR3, the DNA is TGCGCCAGCAGTGAGACGGGGACAGTGGATAGCAATCAGCCCCAGCATTTT. Its translation: CASSETGTVDSNQPQHF.

The table lists this clone with a few counts. The CDR3: CATSSGTGVSQPQHF. In nucleotides, the CDR3 is TGTGCCACCAGCAGTGGGACAGGGGTAAGTCAGCCCCAGCATTTT. V and J are TRBV15 and TRBJ1-5; 10 nucleotides align to TRBD1. Germline V gives CDR1 LNHNV, CDR2 YYDKDF (reference sequence). This CDR3 contains 15 residues. The V segment lost 3 bases and the J segment 6 bases; nucleotides outside the gene matches: 5.

This rearrangement joins TRBV13 to TRBJ1-4; no clear D. Trimming took off 5 bases at V and 2 bases at J, with 9 bases between the two ends. The CDR3 runs to 14 residues. Germline lookup yields CDR1 PRHDT and CDR2 FYEKMQ (reference sequence). The chain's CDR3 is CASSPRITNEKLFF. The DNA of the CDR3 is TGTGCCAGCAGCCCCCGAATTACTAATGAAAAACTGTTTTTT. Full variable domain (outside the CDR3, taken from reference TRBV13 and TRBJ1-4): AAGVIQSPRHLIKEKRETATLKCYPIPRHDTVYWYQQGPGQDPQFLISFYEKMQSDKGSIPDRFSAQQFSDYHSELNMSSLELGDSALYFCASSPRITNEKLFFGSGTQLSVL.

CDR3 bases: TGCGCCAGCAGCCAAGTCGTGACAGTGAACACTGAAGCTTTCTTT. It encodes CASSQVVTVNTEAFF. V gene TRBV4-1 combines with J gene TRBJ1-1; tentative D call: TRBD1 (5 bases). The V gene lost 1 base and the J gene lost 0 bases, with 9 bases spanning the gap. Per the germline V gene, CDR1 is MGHRA and CDR2 is YSYEKL. CDR3 length equals 15 residues.

The rearrangement links TRBV4-2 to TRBJ2-7; 10 nucleotides align to TRBD2. From germline, CDR1 is LGHNA and CDR2 YNFKEQ. CDR3 length: 15 residues. V was pared by 4 bases and J by 0 bases, with 3 bases of the junction left unmatched. The CDR3 region is CASSPSSGSSYEQYF. In DNA, the CDR3 is TGTGCCAGCAGCCCGTCTAGCGGGAGCTCCTACGAGCAGTACTTC.

V usage is TRBV9 and J usage is TRBJ2-7, with D unclear. The CDR3 extends over 14 amino acids. The V end was cut by 5 bases, the J end by 0 bases, with 12 bases between. CDR1 is SGDLS, CDR2 YYNGEE, per germline. CDR3 DNA sequence: TGTGCCAGCAGGAGAGATTCGAGCTCCTACGAGCAGTACTTC. Translated, it gives CASRRDSSSYEQYF. The whole variable domain, filled in from reference TRBV9 and TRBJ2-7, reads DSGVTQTPKHLITATGQRVTLRCSPRSGDLSVYWYQQSLDQGLQFLIQYYNGEERAKGNILERFSAQQFPDLHSELNLSSLELGDSALYFCASRRDSSSYEQYFGPGTRLTVT.

The chain links TRBV29-1 to TRBJ2-3, with D hard to call. Germline loops: CDR1 SQVTM, CDR2 ANQGSEA. The CDR3 sequence is 13 residues long. The V end lost 7 bases, the J end lost 3 bases, and 14 bases lay between the germline ends. CDR3 nucleotide sequence: TGCAGCGCTCGGCTAGGCGGAACAGATACGCAGTATTTT. Translated: CSARLGGTDTQYF.

This rearrangement joins TRBV5-5 to TRBJ2-7, with 8 bases lining up with TRBD1. There are 16 residues in the CDR3. V lost 2 bases to trimming and J lost 0 bases; unmatched junction nucleotides: 7. The germline V gene has CDR1 SGHKS and CDR2 YYEKEE (reference sequence). CDR3 DNA sequence: TGTGCCAGCAGCTTTTCCGGGACAGGTATCTCCTACGAGCAGTACTTC. Translating it yields CASSFSGTGISYEQYF.

This rearrangement joins TRBV11-3 to TRBJ2-3; TRBD1 aligns across 7 bases. This CDR3 has 15 amino acids. Trimming cost V 3 bases and J 0 bases; bases outside gene matches: 3. The germline gives CDR1 SGHNT, CDR2 YENEEA. The CDR3: CASSFEGASTDTQYF. The CDR3 nucleotides read TGTGCCAGCAGCTTTGAGGGGGCTAGCACAGATACGCAGTATTTT.

The chain uses TRBV2 and TRBJ2-2; 11 bases agree with TRBD2. Trimming cost V 5 bases and J 2 bases; bases outside gene matches: 4. The germline V gene has CDR1 SNHLY and CDR2 FYNNEI. The CDR3 runs 16 residues. The CDR3 DNA sequence: TGTGCCAGCAGTAAAGGGACTAGCGGAAACACCGGGGAGCTGTTTTTT. Residues: CASSKGTSGNTGELFF.

The gene calls are TRBV2 and TRBJ2-2, with D perhaps TRBD2 (7 bases). The ends were cut back, 7 bases at V and 4 bases at J, with 10 bases in the middle. Germline assignment: CDR1 SNHLY and CDR2 FYNNEI. The CDR3 runs to 13 residues. The CDR3 DNA reads TGTGCCAGCACGGGGGGCCGCACCGGGGAGCTGTTTTTT. Residues: CASTGGRTGELFF.

In the case of this clone: The same CDR3 also results from other DNA sequences found in this sample. This chain uses TRBV6-5 with TRBJ1-2, with TRBD1 matching over 8 bases. The CDR3 loop spans 14 amino acids. Germline V gene sequence: CDR1 MNHEY, CDR2 SVGAGI. After removal of 6 bases from V and 0 bases from J, the junction contained 3 bases not matched to a gene. The CDR3 bases are TGTGCCAGCAGAGAGACAGGGGCTAACTATGGCTACACCTTC. Protein product: CASRETGANYGYTF.

The CDR3 here is CASSSGTFQETQYF. The CDR3, as DNA: TGTGCCAGCAGCTCAGGGACATTCCAAGAGACCCAGTACTTC. The gene calls are TRBV5-4 and TRBJ2-5, with a tentative D call TRBD1 (6 bases). The V end was cut by 3 bases, the J end by 1 base, with 10 bases between. The CDR3 totals 14 residues. Germline V CDR1 and CDR2: SGHNT, YYREEE (reference sequence). The complete variable domain, with remaining parts taken from reference TRBV5-4 and TRBJ2-5, reads ETGVTQSPTHLIKTRGQQVTLRCSSQSGHNTVSWYQQALGQGPQFIFQYYREEENGRGNFPPRFSGLQFPNYSSELNVNALELDDSALYLCASSSGTFQETQYFGPGTRLLVL.

In its sample, this clone was seen once. J is TRBJ2-1 and V is TRBV7-8; D is possibly TRBD2 (6 bases). CDR3 length: 17 amino acids. Germline CDR1 SGHVS, CDR2 FQNEAQ. Trimming removed 0 bases at V and 3 bases at J, with 15 bases between. The CDR3 reads CASSLALTRTVYNEQFF. In DNA form, the CDR3 reads TGTGCCAGCAGCTTAGCGTTGACTAGGACGGTCTACAATGAGCAGTTCTTC.

The chain combines TRBV30 with TRBJ2-3; 12 nucleotides agree with TRBD2. CDR3 length equals 20 residues. CDR1 and CDR2 (germline): GTSNPN, SVGIG (reference sequence). After removal of 3 bases from V and 6 bases from J, the junction contained 22 bases not matched to a gene. The CDR3 DNA reads TGTGCCTGGAGGGGAAGGATCGGAGCTAGCGGGAGGGCCGGGGCGGATACGCAGTATTTT. Translation gives CAWRGRIGASGRAGADTQYF.

The chain combines TRBV6-5 with TRBJ1-6; the match to TRBD1 covers 7 bases. Germline-derived CDR1 and CDR2 are MNHEY and SVGAGI. The CDR3 runs 15 residues. V was clipped by 6 bases and J by 9 bases; unmatched bases: 11. CDR3: CASRPTTGVGSPLHF. CDR3 bases: TGTGCCAGCAGGCCCACCACAGGGGTAGGTTCACCCCTCCACTTT.

The V gene is TRBV5-1, the J gene TRBJ1-1; D possibly corresponds to TRBD1 (5 bases). Germline CDR1 SGHRS, CDR2 YFSETQ. This CDR3 comprises 14 residues. V was cut by 4 bases and J by 5 bases, with 15 bases left in between. CDR3 sequence: CASSPDGAGTEAFF. CDR3 sequence (DNA): TGCGCCAGCAGCCCCGATGGGGCGGGTACTGAAGCTTTCTTT. The entire variable domain, with the rest obtained from reference TRBV5-1 and TRBJ1-1, is as follows: KAGVTQTPRYLIKTRGQQVTLSCSPISGHRSVSWYQQTPGQGLQFLFEYFSETQRNKGNFPGRFSGRQFSNSRSEMNVSTLELGDSALYLCASSPDGAGTEAFFGQGTRLTVV.

The chain uses TRBV30 and TRBJ2-5; D may be TRBD2 (5 bases). With 0 bases removed from V and 1 base from J, the gap between germline ends came to 9 bases. Germline CDR1 reads GTSNPN; CDR2 reads SVGIG (reference sequence). The CDR3 has 14 residues. The CDR3 region is CAWSVASLQETQYF. Written as DNA, the CDR3 is TGTGCCTGGAGTGTAGCTAGCCTCCAAGAGACCCAGTACTTC.

The chain recombines TRBV2 with TRBJ2-1; possible D gene TRBD2, 5 bases. There are 12 residues in the CDR3. Per germline, CDR1 SNHLY and CDR2 FYNNEI. Trimming cost V 6 bases and J 13 bases, with 16 bases left between them. The CDR3 region is CASRKIRGGQFF. Written as DNA, the CDR3 is TGTGCCAGCAGGAAGATCAGAGGAGGTCAGTTCTTC.

The rearrangement uses TRBV5-6 and TRBJ1-2; 7 nucleotides agree with TRBD1. The germline gives CDR1 SGHDT, CDR2 YYEEEE. The length of the CDR3 is 16 residues. The V and J ends lost 0 bases and 0 bases, in that order; junction bases with no gene match: 5. This CDR3 reads CASSLEPTGSNYGYTF. In DNA form, the CDR3 reads TGTGCCAGCAGCTTGGAGCCGACAGGGTCTAACTATGGCTACACCTTC.

Note on this clone: Since a much larger clone is just one base distant, this may be a read error. Other DNA sequences in the sample encode the same CDR3. CDR3 amino acids: CASGLGRTEAFF. The CDR3 region has the DNA TGTGCTAGTGGTTTGGGGCGCACTGAAGCTTTCTTT. V and J are TRBV12-5 and TRBJ1-1; the D is unclear. V lost 1 base, J lost 4 bases, and 4 bases lay in between. Looked up from germline, CDR1 is LGHNT and CDR2 is FRNRAP. The CDR3 consists of 12 residues.

V usage is TRBV7-2 and J usage is TRBJ2-5, with D perhaps TRBD1 (5 bases). The CDR3 is 14 amino acids. Trimming pared 4 bases from V and 2 bases from J, leaving 11 bases between. CDR1 is SGHTA, CDR2 FQGNSA, per germline. The CDR3 coding sequence is TGTGCCAGCAGCTCCCGTAGGGGTCAAGAGACCCAGTACTTC. Amino acid sequence: CASSSRRGQETQYF.

V gene TRBV2 combines with J gene TRBJ1-1; 10 nucleotides line up with TRBD1. There are 15 residues in the CDR3. The J segment lost 10 bases and the V segment lost 5 bases, leaving 13 bases of the junction unmatched. Germline CDR1 and CDR2: SNHLY and FYNNEI. CDR3 nucleotides: TGTGCCAGCAGTTCTGGACAGGGGGTCTGGGAGGGAGCTTTCTTT. This sequence encodes CASSSGQGVWEGAFF.

The V and J genes are TRBV7-8 and TRBJ2-7; 11 bases map to TRBD2. There are 16 residues in the CDR3. V dropped 2 bases and J dropped 3; count of bases not matched to a gene: 6. Germline CDR1 reads SGHVS; CDR2 reads FQNEAQ. The CDR3 region is CASSLPGTSGIYEQYF. The DNA for the CDR3 is TGTGCCAGCAGCTTACCCGGGACTAGCGGAATCTACGAGCAGTACTTC.

The chain couples TRBV5-4 to TRBJ2-1, with 8 bases aligning to TRBD1. The CDR3 sequence is 13 residues long. Germline V gives CDR1 SGHNT, CDR2 YYREEE (reference sequence). V shed 4 bases and J 6 bases; nucleotides not matched to a gene: 3. The CDR3: CASSLTGANEQFF. Here the CDR3 DNA reads TGTGCCAGCAGCCTGACAGGGGCCAATGAGCAGTTCTTC.